Following are 25 T cell receptor beta chains from one sample sequenced in a study of vaccination and CD4 T cells after COVID-19. Their cognate antigens are unknown. The study sequenced cultured CD4+ T cell DNA using the Oncomine TCR Beta short-read assay. TCRdb called the PCR reads again in MiXCR, with one record for every CDR3 protein. The sample includes about 25,000 distinct CDR3 sequences, under 70% of them seen just once. Treatment in this sample: roughly 11-day PBMC culture with coronavirus spike peptide pools or control peptides (ViraFEST assay). Sequencing was performed on CD4+ T cells from blood, cultured in vitro, taken after SARS-CoV-2 vaccination. The origin of the receptors is a human donor who received a COVID-19 vaccine.

V is TRBV11-2 and J is TRBJ2-3; either TRBD1 or TRBD2 may supply D (5 bases each). CDR1 SGHAT and CDR2 FQNNGV come from the germline V gene. Between the trimmed V and J ends, which lost 4 bases and 0 bases, there was a span of 11 bases. CDR3 length equals 15 residues. For the CDR3, the DNA is TGTGCCAGCAGCTGGGGGAGCGGAAGCACAGATACGCAGTATTTT. Translating it yields CASSWGSGSTDTQYF.

The rearrangement uses TRBV19 and TRBJ2-7; 13 bases match TRBD2. CDR1 and CDR2 (germline): LNHDA, SQIVND (reference sequence). The length of the CDR3 is 15 residues. Unmatched junction bases numbered 4, after V lost 3 bases and J lost 5 bases. CDR3 coding DNA: TGTGCCAGTAGTATCCCCGGGACTAGCGGGAACGAGCAGTACTTC. It codes for CASSIPGTSGNEQYF. The full variable domain, its missing parts supplied by reference TRBV19 and TRBJ2-7, is DGGITQSPKYLFRKEGQNVTLSCEQNLNHDAMYWYRQDPGQGLRLIYYSQIVNDFQKGDIAEGYSVSREKKESFPLTVTSAQKNPTAFYLCASSIPGTSGNEQYFGPGTRLTVT.

The rearrangement links TRBV7-8 to TRBJ1-5; 8 bases align to TRBD1. The CDR3 extends over 19 amino acids. Germline trimming cut 1 base from V and 3 bases from J; bases unmatched to any gene: 14. Per the germline V gene, CDR1 is SGHVS and CDR2 is FQNEAQ. In DNA, the CDR3 is TGTGCCAGCAGCTTAGATAATTTAGGAGGGACAGGACTCAATCAGCCCCAGCATTTT. As protein: CASSLDNLGGTGLNQPQHF.

This clonotype was counted a single time. The chain has TRBV20-1 and TRBJ2-5, with D perhaps TRBD1 (7 bases). V gave up 4 bases and J gave up 5 bases, with 14 bases separating them. CDR3 length: 13 residues. The germline V gene encodes CDR1 DFQATT and CDR2 SNEGSKA (reference sequence). The CDR3 DNA sequence: TGCAGTGCTACCGCAGGGGGGTGGGAGACCCAGTACTTC. Protein product: CSATAGGWETQYF.

This clonotype was seen a few times. This chain joins TRBV7-2 and TRBJ2-4; possible D gene TRBD2, 6 bases. Germline V lookup: CDR1 SGHTA, CDR2 FQGNSA. V lost 2 bases and J 6 bases, leaving 17 bases between the germline ends. The CDR3 has 16 residues. CDR3 loop: CASSLTGGRVGNIQYF. DNA of the CDR3: TGTGCCAGCAGCTTAACCGGGGGTCGGGTAGGAAACATTCAGTACTTC.

V usage is TRBV6-1 and J usage is TRBJ1-5; a weak D match, TRBD1 (5 bases). V lost 6 bases and J 3 bases, leaving 15 bases between the germline ends. CDR3 length: 15 residues. Germline lookup yields CDR1 MNHNS and CDR2 SASEGT. CDR3 nucleotide sequence: TGTGCCAGCAGCCGAAGGGGAGGGACCAATCAGCCCCAGCATTTT. This gives the protein CASSRRGGTNQPQHF.

This clonotype was observed a single time. This chain links TRBV10-2 with TRBJ1-5; a possible D gene is TRBD1 (5 bases). Germline lookup yields CDR1 WSHSY and CDR2 SAAADI. V was trimmed by 0 bases and J by 6 bases, leaving 12 bases between them. The CDR3 has 15 residues. CDR3 protein: CASSESRGLGQPQHF. The CDR3 nucleotides read TGCGCCAGCAGTGAGTCGAGGGGTTTGGGTCAGCCCCAGCATTTT.

This chain joins TRBV5-4 and TRBJ2-5; TRBD2 matches 13 bases. CDR1 and CDR2 from the germline V gene are SGHNT and YYREEE (reference sequence). This CDR3 has 15 residues. The ends lost 1 base at V and 5 bases at J; junction bases unmatched: 2. Here the CDR3 reads CASSLRLAGGETQYF. The DNA for the CDR3 is TGTGCCAGCAGCTTGCGACTAGCGGGAGGCGAGACCCAGTACTTC.

This clonotype was found once. CDR3 nucleotide sequence: TGCAGTGCCAAGCCGGGCAATCAGCCCCAGCATTTT. It specifies CSAKPGNQPQHF. The rearrangement uses TRBV20-1 and TRBJ1-5; D is ambiguous. This CDR3 region has 12 residues. Per germline, CDR1 DFQATT and CDR2 SNEGSKA (reference sequence). V lost 6 bases, J lost 2 bases, and 8 bases lay in between.

This clonotype was seen only a few times. The chain combines TRBV7-3 with TRBJ2-3, with 8 bases lining up with TRBD1. From germline, CDR1 is SGHTA and CDR2 FQGTGA. The CDR3 runs to 12 residues. Unmatched junction bases numbered 1, after V lost 2 bases and J lost 9 bases. CDR3 residues: CASSLPGGTQYF. The DNA for the CDR3 is TGTGCCAGCAGCTTACCAGGGGGCACGCAGTATTTT. Looking up the rest from reference TRBV7-3 and TRBJ2-3 gives the full variable domain: GAGVSQTPSNKVTEKGKYVELRCDPISGHTALYWYRQSLGQGPEFLIYFQGTGAADDSGLPNDRFFAVRPEGSVSTLKIQRTERGDSAVYLCASSLPGGTQYFGPGTRLTVL.

The count of this clonotype is one. The chain employs TRBV7-2 and TRBJ2-3; 8 bases line up with TRBD2. The germline CDR1 and CDR2 sequences are SGHTA and FQGNSA. Trimming cost V 3 bases and J 4 bases; bases outside gene matches: 9. The CDR3 is 16 amino acids. In nucleotides, the CDR3 is TGTGCCAGCAGCTTGGTCGCGGGGGGCGAATCAGATACGCAGTATTTT. This translates into CASSLVAGGESDTQYF.

For the CDR3, the DNA is TGTGCCAGCAGGCGGACCGATTGCTACACCTTC. Protein: CASRRTDCYTF. The chain has TRBV21-1 and TRBJ1-2. TRBV21-1 is classified as a pseudogene. This CDR3 spans 11 amino acids.

The chain has TRBV7-9 and TRBJ2-3, with no clear D. From germline, CDR1 is SEHNR and CDR2 FQNEAQ (reference sequence). This CDR3 region has 14 residues. V shed 5 bases and J shed 2 bases, with 11 bases lying between them. CDR3 bases: TGTGCCAGCAGCCGCGCCTGGGTCACAGATACGCAGTATTTT. It encodes CASSRAWVTDTQYF.

In its sample, this clonotype was seen a few times. V usage is TRBV7-3 and J usage is TRBJ2-3; 11 bases align to TRBD2. Germline V lookup: CDR1 SGHTA, CDR2 FQGTGA. The CDR3 runs 15 residues. V lost 5 bases, J lost 4 bases, and 5 bases stayed unmatched. The CDR3 bases are TGTGCCAGCAGCCCACTAGCGGGGGTGGCAGATACGCAGTATTTT. Translation: CASSPLAGVADTQYF.

V is TRBV20-1 and J is TRBJ2-4; tentatively, D is TRBD1 or TRBD2 (7 bases each). The CDR3 runs 15 residues. CDR1 and CDR2 from the germline V gene are DFQATT and SNEGSKA (reference sequence). Trimming shortened V by 0 bases and J by 7 bases, and 16 bases separated the two germline ends. The CDR3 loop is CSAREAQGGRNIQYF. The CDR3 bases are TGCAGTGCTAGAGAGGCGCAGGGGGGGAGGAACATTCAGTACTTC.

The chain combines TRBV12-5 with TRBJ1-2, with a possible D match to TRBD1 (6 bases). CDR1 and CDR2 from the germline V gene are LGHNT and FRNRAP. The CDR3 length is 16 residues. Trimming pared 2 bases from V and 4 bases from J, leaving 17 bases between. The CDR3 loop is CASGLLTGASGYGYTF. The CDR3 nucleotides read TGTGCTAGTGGTTTGCTTACGGGGGCGTCCGGCTATGGCTACACCTTC.

V usage is TRBV6-1 and J usage is TRBJ2-3; 9 bases map to TRBD2. The CDR3 contains 16 residues. J gave up 1 base and V 5 bases, and 7 bases lay outside the gene matches. The germline gives CDR1 MNHNS, CDR2 SASEGT. CDR3 amino acids: CASSRARGGGTDTQYF. Written as DNA, the CDR3 is TGTGCCAGCAGTAGGGCTCGCGGGGGGGGCACAGATACGCAGTATTTT.

This CDR3 is CAWRLAGAGDTQYF. The CDR3 DNA is TGTGCCTGGAGGCTAGCGGGGGCCGGAGATACGCAGTATTTT. The chain joins TRBV30 to TRBJ2-3; 10 nucleotides agree with TRBD2. V was clipped by 3 bases and J by 5 bases; unmatched bases: 5. Germline values: CDR1 GTSNPN, CDR2 SVGIG (reference sequence). This CDR3 region has 14 residues.

The chain uses TRBV19 and TRBJ1-5; 8 bases fit TRBD1. The CDR3 covers 15 residues. After removal of 5 bases from V and 5 bases from J, the junction contained 8 bases not matched to a gene. Per the germline V gene, CDR1 is LNHDA and CDR2 is SQIVND (reference sequence). CDR3 bases: TGTGCCAGTAGTTTCGGACAGGGCGGTTATCAGCCCCAGCATTTT. Protein product: CASSFGQGGYQPQHF.

V gene TRBV7-3 combines with J gene TRBJ1-6; D uncertain. Germline V CDR1 and CDR2: SGHTA, FQGTGA. V lost 2 bases and J lost 2, with 4 bases in between. The CDR3 runs to 14 residues. Here the CDR3 DNA reads TGTGCCAGCAGCTTAGGAGCCTATAATTCACCCCTCCACTTT. Translated, it gives CASSLGAYNSPLHF. The whole variable domain, filled in from reference TRBV7-3 and TRBJ1-6, reads GAGVSQTPSNKVTEKGKYVELRCDPISGHTALYWYRQSLGQGPEFLIYFQGTGAADDSGLPNDRFFAVRPEGSVSTLKIQRTERGDSAVYLCASSLGAYNSPLHFGNGTRLTVT.

The genes are TRBV30 and TRBJ1-1; 8 bases fit TRBD1. V gave up 5 bases and J gave up 1 base; unmatched junction bases: 3. This CDR3 comprises 13 residues. Germline V CDR1 and CDR2: GTSNPN, SVGIG (reference sequence). CDR3 in amino acids: CAWVGQGNTEAFF. The CDR3 region has the DNA TGTGCCTGGGTCGGACAGGGGAACACTGAAGCTTTCTTT.

The sample holds a few counts of this clonotype. This chain connects TRBV25-1 to TRBJ1-1, with D maybe TRBD1 (5 bases). The CDR3 extends over 13 amino acids. Between the trimmed V and J ends, which lost 7 bases and 1 base, there was a span of 10 bases. Germline CDR1 reads MGHDK; CDR2 reads SYGVNS. Here the CDR3 DNA reads TGTGCCAGCACAGGGACCTGGAACACTGAAGCTTTCTTT. Translated: CASTGTWNTEAFF.

This chain joins TRBV5-8 and TRBJ1-5; unclear D gene. Between the trimmed V and J ends, which lost 7 bases and 0 bases, there was a span of 8 bases. CDR1 is SGHTS and CDR2 is YDEGEE in the germline V gene. The CDR3 is made up of 13 amino acids. The CDR3 here is CASEIDSNQPQHF. The CDR3 DNA follows: TGTGCCAGCGAAATAGATAGCAATCAGCCCCAGCATTTT.

The chain is built from TRBV20-1 and TRBJ1-2, with 7 bases identical to TRBD1. CDR3 length: 15 amino acids. V shed 6 bases and J 3 bases; nucleotides not matched to a gene: 13. Germline lookup yields CDR1 DFQATT and CDR2 SNEGSKA (reference sequence). This CDR3 reads CSAEAGGGFDYGYTF. As DNA, the CDR3 is TGCAGTGCGGAAGCAGGGGGGGGGTTTGACTATGGCTACACCTTC.

The rearrangement joins TRBV20-1 to TRBJ2-7; 10 bases are a match to TRBD2. Germline assignment: CDR1 DFQATT and CDR2 SNEGSKA (reference sequence). J gave up 0 bases and V 0 bases, and 8 bases lay outside the gene matches. The CDR3 runs to 17 residues. The CDR3: CSARDKASGGYSYEQYF. The DNA of the CDR3 is TGCAGTGCTAGAGATAAAGCTAGCGGGGGCTACTCCTACGAGCAGTACTTC.